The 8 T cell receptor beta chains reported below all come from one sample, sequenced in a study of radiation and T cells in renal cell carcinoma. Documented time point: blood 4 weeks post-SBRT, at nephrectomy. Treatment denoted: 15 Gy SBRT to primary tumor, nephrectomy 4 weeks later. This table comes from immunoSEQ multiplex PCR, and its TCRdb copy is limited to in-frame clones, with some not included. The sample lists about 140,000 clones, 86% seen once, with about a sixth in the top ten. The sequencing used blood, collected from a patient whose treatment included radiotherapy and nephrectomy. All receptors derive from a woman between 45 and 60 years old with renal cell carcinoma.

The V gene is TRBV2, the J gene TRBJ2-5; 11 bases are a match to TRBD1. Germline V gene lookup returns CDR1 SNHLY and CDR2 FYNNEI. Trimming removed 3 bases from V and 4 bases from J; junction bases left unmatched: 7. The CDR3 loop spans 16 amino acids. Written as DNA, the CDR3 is TGTGCCAGCAGTGACCCGGGACAGGGGGTCCCAGAGACCCAGTACTTC. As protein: CASSDPGQGVPETQYF.

The CDR3 bases are TGCGCCAGCAGCCAAGAGGCGGGAGGCTCCTCGGCCTACGAGCAGTACTTC. This sequence encodes CASSQEAGGSSAYEQYF. The J gene is TRBJ2-7, the V gene TRBV4-1, with 8 bases matching TRBD2. Germline-derived CDR1 and CDR2 are MGHRA and YSYEKL. J gave up 2 bases and V 0 bases, and 9 bases lay outside the gene matches. The CDR3 runs 17 residues.

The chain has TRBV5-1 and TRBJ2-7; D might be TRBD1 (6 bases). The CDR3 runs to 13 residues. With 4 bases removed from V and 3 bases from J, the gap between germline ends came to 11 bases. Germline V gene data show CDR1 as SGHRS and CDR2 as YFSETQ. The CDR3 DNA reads TGCGCCAGCAGCCTCGGGACAAACTACGAGCAGTACTTC. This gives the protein CASSLGTNYEQYF.

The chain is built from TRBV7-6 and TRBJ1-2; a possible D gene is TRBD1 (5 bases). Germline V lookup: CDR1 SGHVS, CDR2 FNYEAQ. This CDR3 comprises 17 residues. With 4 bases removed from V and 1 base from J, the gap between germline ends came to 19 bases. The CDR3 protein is CASSSPRGTHNNYGYTF. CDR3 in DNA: TGTGCCAGCAGCTCGCCACGCGGGACGCATAATAACTATGGCTACACCTTC.

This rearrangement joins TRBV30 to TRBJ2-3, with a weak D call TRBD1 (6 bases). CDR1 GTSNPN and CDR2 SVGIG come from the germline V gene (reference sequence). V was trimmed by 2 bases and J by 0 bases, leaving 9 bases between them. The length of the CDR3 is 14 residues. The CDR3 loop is CAWSRGSSTDTQYF. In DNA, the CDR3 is TGTGCCTGGAGTAGGGGGTCTAGCACAGATACGCAGTATTTT.

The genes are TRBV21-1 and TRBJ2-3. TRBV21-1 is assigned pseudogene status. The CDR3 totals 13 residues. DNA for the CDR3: TGTGCCAGCAGCCGTTATGGGACAGATACGCAGTATTTT. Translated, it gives CASSRYGTDTQYF.

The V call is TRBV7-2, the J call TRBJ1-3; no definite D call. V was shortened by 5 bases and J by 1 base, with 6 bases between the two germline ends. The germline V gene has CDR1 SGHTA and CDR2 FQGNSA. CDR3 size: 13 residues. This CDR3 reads CASSQQSGNTIYF. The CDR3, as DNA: TGTGCCAGCAGCCAGCAATCTGGAAACACCATATATTTT.

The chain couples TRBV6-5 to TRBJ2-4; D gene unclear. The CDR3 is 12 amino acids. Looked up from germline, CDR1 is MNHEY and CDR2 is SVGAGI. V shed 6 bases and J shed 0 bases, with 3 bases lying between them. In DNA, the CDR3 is TGTGCCAGCAGCATAGCCAAAAACATTCAGTACTTC. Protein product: CASSIAKNIQYF.